The rows below give T cell receptor beta chains drawn from one sample of a study. TCRdb recomputed calls from the 5' RACE reads with MiXCR, one row per CDR3 protein. The sample lists approximately 11,000 distinct CDR3 sequences; 47% were seen once. Sequences were obtained from tumor-infiltrating naive CD4+ T cells sorted from the breast tumor. These receptors were obtained from a female donor with breast cancer. CDR3s include the opening cysteine and the closing phenylalanine or tryptophan. A D gene is named only where the DNA matches it firmly. Some rows have no size entry. The others give once, few or many, or a class for an expanded clone.

NA,TRBV29-1,NA,TRBJ1-1,TGCAGCGTTGAAAGAAGGACAAGAAACACTGAAGCTTTCTTT,CSVERRTRNTEAFF
NA,TRBV10-3,NA,TRBJ1-3,TGTGCCATCAGTGAAGGCAACTCTGGAAACACCATATATTTT,CAISEGNSGNTIYF
NA,TRBV6-2/TRBV6-3,NA,TRBJ2-5,TGTGCCAGCAGTCCCCGTAGGGTTCGGCAGGAGACCCAGTACTTC,CASSPRRVRQETQYF
few,TRBV29-1,NA,TRBJ2-5,TGCAGCGTTGCTCGGGGGCAAGAGACCCAGTACTTC,CSVARGQETQYF
NA,TRBV27,NA,TRBJ2-1,TGTGCCAGCTCCGGTTTTGGTGAGCAGTTCTTC,CASSGFGEQFF
NA,TRBV4-3,NA,TRBJ2-2,TGCGCCAGCAGCCAAGATCAGCCCAACACCGGGGAGCTGTTTTTT,CASSQDQPNTGELFF
NA,TRBV2,TRBD2,TRBJ2-5,TGTGCCAGCAGACGACAGTTAACTAGCGGGAGGGCCCCTGGGACCCAGTACTTC,CASRRQLTSGRAPGTQYF
few,TRBV28,NA,TRBJ2-1,TGTGCCAGCAGTCCCCTTTTGGGTGGGCAGTTCTTC,CASSPLLGGQFF
NA,TRBV20-1,NA,TRBJ1-5,TGCAGTGCTAGAGAGGGGCAGGCATTTCAGCCCCGGCATTTC,CSAREGQAFQPRHF
NA,TRBV6-2/TRBV6-3,TRBD2,TRBJ2-1,TGTGCCAACAGACCGACTAGCGGGAGGGGGCAGTTCTTC,CANRPTSGRGQFF
NA,TRBV12-3/TRBV12-4,NA,TRBJ1-3,TGTGCCAGCAGATTCTCTTCTGGAAACACCATATATTTT,CASRFSSGNTIYF
NA,TRBV7-3,NA,TRBJ2-2,TGTGCCAGCAGCTTAACTTTCGGCTCAAACACCGGGGAGCTGTTTTTT,CASSLTFGSNTGELFF
NA,TRBV12-3/TRBV12-4,NA,TRBJ2-2,TGTGCCAGCAGTGAAGTCGGGGAGCTGTTTTTT,CASSEVGELFF
NA,TRBV12-3/TRBV12-4,TRBD1,TRBJ2-1,TGTGCCAGCAGCGCCTGGGACAGTAACAATGAGCAGTTCTTC,CASSAWDSNNEQFF
few,TRBV6-2/TRBV6-3,TRBD1,TRBJ1-5,TGTGCCACAGCCCCCGACAGGGTTGATCAGCCCCAGCATTTT,CATAPDRVDQPQHF
NA,TRBV6-2/TRBV6-3,NA,TRBJ2-3,TGTGCCAGCAAAAAACCCCTAATTGAAGATACGCAGTATTTT,CASKKPLIEDTQYF
NA,TRBV4-3,NA,TRBJ2-2,TGCGCCAGCAGCCTCAGTACGGGGTTGGAGGAGCTGTTTTTT,CASSLSTGLEELFF
NA,TRBV20-1,NA,TRBJ1-5,TGCAGTGTGTCAGGGGTATTTCAGCCCCAGCATTTT,CSVSGVFQPQHF
NA,TRBV7-2,NA,TRBJ2-1,TGTGCCAGCAGCTCCCTAGGCCTTCGGGGGGAGCAGTTCTTC,CASSSLGLRGEQFF
NA,TRBV20-1,NA,TRBJ1-5,TGCAGTGCTAGCTTAGGGACCCTTTATAGCAATCAGCCCCAGCATTTT,CSASLGTLYSNQPQHF
NA,TRBV29-1,NA,TRBJ1-2,TGCAGCGCCCGAGGGGAAGGCTACACCTTC,CSARGEGYTF
NA,TRBV20-1,TRBD1,TRBJ1-5,TGCAGTGCTAGAGATAGCGACAGGGCGATGTGGCCCCAGCATTTT,CSARDSDRAMWPQHF
NA,TRBV7-8,NA,TRBJ2-5,TGTGCCAGCAGCTCTCGACAGACCCAAGAGACCCAGTACTTC,CASSSRQTQETQYF
NA,TRBV28,NA,TRBJ1-1,TGTGCCAGCAGTTTCGCGGGGGCGCAAAGCACTGAAGCTTTCTTT,CASSFAGAQSTEAFF
NA,TRBV20-1,NA,TRBJ2-5,TGCAGTGCTGGAGAGACAGCCGTCTTGACCCAGTACTTC,CSAGETAVLTQYF
NA,TRBV7-2,NA,TRBJ2-6,TGTGCCAGCAGGCCCGGGCTTAGGTTAGCTGGGGCCAACGTCCTGACTTTC,CASRPGLRLAGANVLTF
NA,TRBV6-2/TRBV6-3,TRBD2,TRBJ2-5,TGTGCCAGCAGCCCCCCGCTCCAGCGGGAGTATGAGACCCAGTACTTC,CASSPPLQREYETQYF
NA,TRBV6-1,NA,TRBJ1-2,TGTGCCAGCACAGCCACCACCTATGGCTACACCTTC,CASTATTYGYTF
NA,TRBV10-3,NA,TRBJ2-3,TGTGCCATCAGTGAGGGTGCAGATACGCAGTATTTT,CAISEGADTQYF
NA,TRBV20-1,NA,TRBJ2-1,TGCAGTGCTAGAATGGCAGTACTTTACAATGAGCAGTTCTTC,CSARMAVLYNEQFF
NA,TRBV7-2,TRBD2,TRBJ2-1,TGTGCCAGCAGCTTTTTAGCTAGCGGGTGGGGTGAGCAGTTCTTC,CASSFLASGWGEQFF
NA,TRBV5-4,TRBD1,TRBJ2-4,TGTGCTTCCGGCTACAGGGGGGTAAACATTCAGTACTTC,CASGYRGVNIQYF
NA,TRBV7-2,NA,TRBJ2-7,TGTGCCAGCAGCCCAGACGGCTACGAGCAGTACTTC,CASSPDGYEQYF